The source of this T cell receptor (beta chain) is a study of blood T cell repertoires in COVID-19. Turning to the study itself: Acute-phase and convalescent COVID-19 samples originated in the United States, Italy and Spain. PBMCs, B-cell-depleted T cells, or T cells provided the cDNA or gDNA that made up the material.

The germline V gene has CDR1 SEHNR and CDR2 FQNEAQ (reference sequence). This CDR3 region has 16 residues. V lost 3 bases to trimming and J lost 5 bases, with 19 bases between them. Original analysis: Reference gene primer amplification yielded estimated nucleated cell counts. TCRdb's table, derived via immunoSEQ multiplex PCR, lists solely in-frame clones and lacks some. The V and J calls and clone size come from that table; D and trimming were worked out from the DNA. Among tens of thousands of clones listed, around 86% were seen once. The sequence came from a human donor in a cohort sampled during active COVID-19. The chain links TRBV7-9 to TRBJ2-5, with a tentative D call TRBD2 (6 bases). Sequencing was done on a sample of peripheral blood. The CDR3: CASSFSGDPWGETQYF. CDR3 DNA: TGTGCCAGCAGCTTTTCGGGGGACCCCTGGGGGGAGACCCAGTACTTC.